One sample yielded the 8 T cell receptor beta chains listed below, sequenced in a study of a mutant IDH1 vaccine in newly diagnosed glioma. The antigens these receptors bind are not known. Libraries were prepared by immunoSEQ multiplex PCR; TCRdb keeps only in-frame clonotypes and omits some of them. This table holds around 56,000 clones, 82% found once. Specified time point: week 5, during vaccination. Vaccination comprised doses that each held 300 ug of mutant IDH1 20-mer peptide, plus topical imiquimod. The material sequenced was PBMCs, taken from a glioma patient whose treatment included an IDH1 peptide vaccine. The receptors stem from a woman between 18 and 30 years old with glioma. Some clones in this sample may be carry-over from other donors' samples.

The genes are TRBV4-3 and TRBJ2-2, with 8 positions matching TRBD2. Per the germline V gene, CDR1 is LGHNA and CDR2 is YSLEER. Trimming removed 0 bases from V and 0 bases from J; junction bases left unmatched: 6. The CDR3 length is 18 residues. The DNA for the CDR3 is TGCGCCAGCAGCCAAGATTTAGCGGGGACTACGAACACCGGGGAGCTGTTTTTT. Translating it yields CASSQDLAGTTNTGELFF.

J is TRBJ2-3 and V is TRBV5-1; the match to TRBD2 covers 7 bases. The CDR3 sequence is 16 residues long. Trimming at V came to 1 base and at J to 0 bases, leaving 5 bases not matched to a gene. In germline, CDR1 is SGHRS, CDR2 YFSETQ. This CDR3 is CASSLKVSGSTDTQYF. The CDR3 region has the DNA TGCGCCAGCAGCTTGAAAGTTAGCGGGAGCACAGATACGCAGTATTTT.

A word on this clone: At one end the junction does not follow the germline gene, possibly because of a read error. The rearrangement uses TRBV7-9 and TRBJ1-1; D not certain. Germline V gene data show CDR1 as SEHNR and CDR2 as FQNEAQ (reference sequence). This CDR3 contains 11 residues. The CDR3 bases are TGTGCCAGCAGCTCACTTCGCGAAGGTTTTTTT. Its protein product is CASSSLREGFF. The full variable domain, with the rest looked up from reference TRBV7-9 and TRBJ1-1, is DTGVSQNPRHKITKRGQNVTFRCDPISEHNRLYWYRQTLGQGPEFLTYFQNEAQLEKSRLLSDRFSAERPKGSFSTLEIQRTEQGDSAMYLCASSSLREGFFGQGTRLTVV.

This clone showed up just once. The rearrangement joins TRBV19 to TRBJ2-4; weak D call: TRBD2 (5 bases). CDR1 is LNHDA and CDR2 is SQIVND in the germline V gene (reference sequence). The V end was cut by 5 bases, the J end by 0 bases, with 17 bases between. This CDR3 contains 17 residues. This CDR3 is CASSPDRTPLAKNIQYF. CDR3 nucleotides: TGTGCCAGTAGTCCCGACCGGACTCCCCTAGCCAAAAACATTCAGTACTTC.

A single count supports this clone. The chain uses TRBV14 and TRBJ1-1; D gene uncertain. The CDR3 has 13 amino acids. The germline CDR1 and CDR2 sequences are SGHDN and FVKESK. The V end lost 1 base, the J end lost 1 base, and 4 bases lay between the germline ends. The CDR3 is CASSQGGNTEAFF. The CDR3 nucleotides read TGTGCCAGCAGCCAAGGGGGGAACACTGAAGCTTTCTTT.

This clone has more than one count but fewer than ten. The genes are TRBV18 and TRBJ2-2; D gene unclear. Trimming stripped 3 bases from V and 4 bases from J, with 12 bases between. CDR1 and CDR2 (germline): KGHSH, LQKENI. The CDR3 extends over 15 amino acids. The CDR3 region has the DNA TGTGCCAGCTCACCGTCCTATATGGTCACCGGGGAGCTGTTTTTT. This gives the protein CASSPSYMVTGELFF. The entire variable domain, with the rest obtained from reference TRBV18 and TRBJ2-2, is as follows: NAGVMQNPRHLVRRRGQEARLRCSPMKGHSHVYWYRQLPEEGLKFMVYLQKENIIDESGMPKERFSAEFPKEGPSILRIQQVVRGDSAAYFCASSPSYMVTGELFFGEGSRLTVL.

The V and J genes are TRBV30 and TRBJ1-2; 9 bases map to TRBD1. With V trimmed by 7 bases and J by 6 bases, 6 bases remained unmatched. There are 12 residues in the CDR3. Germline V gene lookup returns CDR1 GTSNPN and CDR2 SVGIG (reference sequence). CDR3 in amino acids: CASGQGRNGYTF. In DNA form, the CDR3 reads TGTGCCTCGGGACAGGGAAGAAATGGCTACACCTTC. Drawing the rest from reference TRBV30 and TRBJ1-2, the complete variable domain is SQTIHQWPATLVQPVGSPLSLECTVEGTSNPNLYWYRQAAGRGLQLLFYSVGIGQISSEVPQNLSASRPQDRQFILSSKKLLLSDSGFYLCASGQGRNGYTFGSGTRLTVV.

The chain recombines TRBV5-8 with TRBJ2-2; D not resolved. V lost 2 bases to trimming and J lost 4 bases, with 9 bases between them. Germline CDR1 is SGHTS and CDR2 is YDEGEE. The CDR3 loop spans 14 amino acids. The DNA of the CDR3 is TGTGCCAGCAGCTTAGGGCTCCGCACCGGGGAGCTGTTTTTT. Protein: CASSLGLRTGELFF. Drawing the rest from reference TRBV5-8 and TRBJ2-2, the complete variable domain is EAGVTQSPTHLIKTRGQQATLRCSPISGHTSVYWYQQALGLGLQFLLWYDEGEERNRGNFPPRFSGRQFPNYSSELNVNALELEDSALYLCASSLGLRTGELFFGEGSRLTVL.